This T cell receptor beta chain was profiled in a study of blood T cell repertoires in COVID-19 (dated by TCRdb to the early 2020s). Some background on the complete study: Samples from collaborators originated in the United States, Italy and Spain and spanned both the acute and convalescent phases of COVID-19. The material from the prospective study consisted of cDNA or gDNA derived from T cells, B-cell-depleted T cells, or PBMCs. The dataset comprised deeply sampled blood TCRbeta repertoires from subjects exposed to, actively infected with, or recovered from COVID-19. The repertoires were released in a freely available public database intended as a resource for research on the immune response to SARS-CoV-2. Samples were obtained from the ongoing ImmuneRACE study (first 160 participants) and from about 1,300 subjects provided by 6 global collaborators. The sample metadata nearly always contained a de-identified subject ID, COVID-19 status, age in years and sex. Where HLA class I and class II types were available, the types were taken from metadata supplied by the sample provider, not from assay-based typing.

The paper's findings and limits, for the study overall: How much clinical and demographic metadata was included differed by source and by participant, and the metadata was provided uncurated.

Samples from volunteer blood donors who had recovered from COVID-19 were contributed by a second Seattle source. The collaborating institutions used their own protocols to collect whole blood in K2EDTA tubes. For TCRbeta analysis, collaborators shipped samples as frozen whole blood, isolated PBMCs, or DNA extracted from either of those sample types. The immunoSEQ Assay, a bias-controlled multiplex PCR, was used to amplify TCRbeta CDR3 regions from genomic DNA. The authors processed their data as follows. The number of nucleated cells in each sample was estimated by amplification of reference gene primers within the assay. Sequence reads were collapsed and filtered to measure the absolute abundance of every unique TCRbeta CDR3 rearrangement. For each sample, productive Simpson clonality was calculated as the square root of Simpson's diversity index over productive rearrangements. TCRdb provides this immuneACCESS table in a form limited to in-frame rearrangements. Some clones are lacking; in checked studies, under half of them reflect an unresolved V gene, and why the rest are absent is not known. The V and J calls and clone size come from that table; D and trimming were worked out from the DNA. In all, the sample holds over 150,000 clones, and 87% of those were seen once. The top ten hold over 3.5% of the sample.

V is cut back by 8 bases and J by 8 bases, with 9 bases in the junction unmatched. As encoded in the germline V gene, CDR1 is SGHRS while CDR2 is YFSETQ. Counted from cysteine to phenylalanine, this CDR3 has 13 amino acids. CDR3 DNA is the only sequence kept; it has 39 bases, read in frame from the first base. Comment on this clone: Its antigen is not yet known. Nothing much larger sits one base from this clone, and base qualities are not available.

The rearranged chain carries TRBV5-1 and TRBJ2-4, and TRBD1 aligns with 8 junction nucleotides. The TCR was taken from a woman aged 60 to 75 who had recovered from COVID-19. The sample taken for sequencing was peripheral blood. Read as DNA, the sequence is TGCGCCAGTAGACCCGGGACAGGAGACATTCAGTACTTC. Its translation is CASRPGTGDIQYF.